This record looks at one T cell receptor (beta chain) sequence and its context. This record comes from a study of T cell changes during pregnancy in multiple sclerosis. TCRdb's copy holds only in-frame clones and misses some; the assay was immunoSEQ multiplex PCR. Of approximately 130,000 clones listed, approximately 95% are singletons. J was trimmed by 2 bases and V by 3 bases; bases with no gene match: 8. CDR1 and CDR2 from the germline V gene are SGHRS and YFSETQ. The CDR3 has 16 amino acids. The V and J genes are TRBV5-1 and TRBJ2-7; 10 nucleotides line up with TRBD1. This clonotype was sampled from a female donor with multiple sclerosis, enrolled in a pregnancy study. The sequencing used peripheral blood, collected before pregnancy. The CDR3 DNA reads as TGCGCCAGCAGCTCGTCCGGGACAGGGGCCCCCTACGAGCAGTACTTC. Its translation is CASSSSGTGAPYEQYF. Drawing the rest from reference TRBV5-1 and TRBJ2-7, the complete variable domain is KAGVTQTPRYLIKTRGQQVTLSCSPISGHRSVSWYQQTPGQGLQFLFEYFSETQRNKGNFPGRFSGRQFSNSRSEMNVSTLELGDSALYLCASSSSGTGAPYEQYFGPGTRLTVT.